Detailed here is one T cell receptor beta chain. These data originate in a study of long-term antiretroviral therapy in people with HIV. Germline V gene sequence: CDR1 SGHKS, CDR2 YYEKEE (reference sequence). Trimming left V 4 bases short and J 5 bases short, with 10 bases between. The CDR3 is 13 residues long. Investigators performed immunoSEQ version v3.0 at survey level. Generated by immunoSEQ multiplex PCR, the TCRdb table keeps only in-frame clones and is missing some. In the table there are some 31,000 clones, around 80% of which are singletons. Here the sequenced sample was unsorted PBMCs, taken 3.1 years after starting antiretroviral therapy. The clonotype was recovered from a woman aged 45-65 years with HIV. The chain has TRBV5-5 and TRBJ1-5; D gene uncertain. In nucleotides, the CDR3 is TGTGCCAGCAGCCCTTCGGCCGATCAGCCCCAGCATTTT. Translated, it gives CASSPSADQPQHF.